The present T cell receptor (beta chain) was sequenced within a study of blood T cell repertoires in COVID-19. Using immunoSEQ multiplex PCR, the repertoire was profiled, and TCRdb retains in-frame clones only, with some absent. Here the sample spans around 250,000 clones, over 75% being singletons. The sequenced sample was peripheral blood. The source is a woman in her seventies with COVID-19, enrolled during active disease.

The CDR3 DNA sequence: TGCGCCAGCAGCCAAGGGACAGGTACCTACGAGCAGTACTTC. It translates to CASSQGTGTYEQYF. The chain recombines TRBV4-1 with TRBJ2-7, with 7 positions matching TRBD1. This CDR3 has 14 residues. CDR1 is MGHRA, CDR2 YSYEKL, per germline. The trim removed 1 base at V and 2 bases at J, leaving 2 bases unmatched.